This T cell receptor (beta chain) was captured in a study of blood T cell repertoires in COVID-19. Study context: Cohort 3 donors were reported recovered after two negative PCRs, clearance, or symptom resolution. T cells, B-cell-depleted T cells, or PBMCs supplied cDNA or gDNA.

TCRdb keeps only in-frame clones here, not all; method: immunoSEQ multiplex PCR. This table has 200,000 to 250,000 clones, about nine tenths appearing once. Deletions cut 0 bases from V and 6 bases from J, with 10 bases between. The CDR3 is 14 residues long. Germline CDR1 and CDR2: LGHNA and YSLEER. The J gene is TRBJ2-3, the V gene TRBV4-3, with unresolved D. The sequencing sample was made of PBMCs or T cells enriched from blood (not recorded which). The clonotype comes from a woman in her 50s in a cohort exposed to, infected with or recovered from COVID-19 (not recorded which). This chain's CDR3 is CASSQEYLVDTQYF. The CDR3 nucleotides are TGCGCCAGCAGCCAAGAATATCTTGTGGATACGCAGTATTTT.